Below are 26 T cell receptor beta chains sequenced from a single sample in a study of control samples from healthy donors and cancer patients. Data came from immunoSEQ multiplex PCR; TCRdb stores just in-frame clones and leaves some out. The profile shows tens of thousands of clones, roughly 84% of them singletons. The sequenced sample was PBMCs. All receptors come from a man aged 70-80 years with lung cancer.

The chain couples TRBV18 to TRBJ2-6; tentative D call: TRBD1 (5 bases). CDR3 size: 16 residues. Trimming stripped 6 bases from V and 1 base from J, with 13 bases between. Germline V lookup: CDR1 KGHSH, CDR2 LQKENI. This CDR3 reads CASSDQGLSGANVLTF. The CDR3 region has the DNA TGTGCCAGCTCCGATCAGGGTTTGTCTGGGGCCAACGTCCTGACTTTC. Using reference TRBV18 and TRBJ2-6 for the parts outside the CDR3, the full variable domain is NAGVMQNPRHLVRRRGQEARLRCSPMKGHSHVYWYRQLPEEGLKFMVYLQKENIIDESGMPKERFSAEFPKEGPSILRIQQVVRGDSAAYFCASSDQGLSGANVLTFGAGSRLTVL.

The chain is built from TRBV2 and TRBJ2-1; perhaps TRBD2 as D (5 bases). Germline loops: CDR1 SNHLY, CDR2 FYNNEI. Trimming took 7 bases from V and 7 from J, leaving 17 bases between them. CDR3 size: 14 residues. The CDR3 DNA is TGTGCCAGCAAAGGGTTAGAGGGTCCGAATGAGCAGTTCTTC. This gives the protein CASKGLEGPNEQFF.

The CDR3 reads CASSLQGAAAGELFF. CDR3 sequence (DNA): TGTGCCAGCAGTTTACAGGGGGCCGCCGCCGGGGAGCTGTTTTTT. The rearrangement joins TRBV6-5 to TRBJ2-2; 9 bases match TRBD1. Per germline, CDR1 MNHEY and CDR2 SVGAGI. Losses at the gene ends were 4 bases for V and 6 bases for J; bases not matched to a gene: 6. The CDR3 has 15 amino acids.

V usage is TRBV3-1 (or the pseudogene TRBV3-2) and J usage is TRBJ2-7; D is perhaps TRBD2 (6 bases). V lost 3 bases, J lost 6 bases, and 12 bases lay in between. Looked up from germline, CDR1 is LGHDT and CDR2 is YNNKEL (reference sequence). This CDR3 comprises 13 residues. The CDR3 is CASSHPTGVEQYF. For the CDR3, the DNA is TGTGCCAGCAGCCACCCAACGGGGGTCGAGCAGTACTTC.

The chain has TRBV9 and TRBJ1-2, with 8 bases that match TRBD1. The CDR3 spans 16 residues. With V trimmed by 0 bases and J by 7 bases, 11 bases remained unmatched. The V gene's germline CDR1 is SGDLS and CDR2 YYNGEE. CDR3 DNA sequence: TGTGCCAGCAGCGTAGAACCAGGGGGCGCGATTGGTGGCTACACCTTC. Translating it yields CASSVEPGGAIGGYTF.

This sequence joins TRBV5-1 and TRBJ2-2, with 9 bases lining up with TRBD2. V lost 10 bases, J lost 4 bases, and 8 bases stayed unmatched. There are 14 residues in the CDR3. The germline V gene encodes CDR1 SGHRS and CDR2 YFSETQ. CDR3 nucleotide sequence: TGCGCCCGCGGGCGGGGGGGCGCCACCGGGGAGCTGTTTTTT. Residues: CARGRGGATGELFF.

This clone was recorded once. The junction and the germline gene differ at one end; a read error may be behind it. The chain links TRBV7-9 to TRBJ1-5; D is ambiguous. CDR1 and CDR2 from the germline V gene are SEHNR and FQNEAQ (reference sequence). This CDR3 has 15 amino acids. The CDR3 bases are TGTGCCAGCAGCTTTTTTCAGGAGGTCAATCGGCCCCAGCATTTT. Translation gives CASSFFQEVNRPQHF.

Only one count was recorded for this clone. The chain joins TRBV6-5 to TRBJ1-1; a possible D gene is TRBD1 (5 bases). V was shortened by 2 bases and J by 7 bases, with 11 bases between the two germline ends. In germline, CDR1 is MNHEY, CDR2 SVGAGI. This CDR3 is built from 13 residues. CDR3 nucleotide sequence: TGTGCCAGCAGTTACGTGCGGGGCGGTGAAGCTTTCTTT. It specifies CASSYVRGGEAFF.

The rearrangement joins TRBV3-1 (or the pseudogene TRBV3-2) to TRBJ2-7; D remains unclear. V was clipped by 1 base and J by 3 bases, with 4 bases between them. Germline values: CDR1 LGHDT, CDR2 YNNKEL (reference sequence). This CDR3 region has 12 residues. The CDR3 DNA reads as TGTGCCAGCAGCCAAGCGGACTACGAGCAGTACTTC. Residues: CASSQADYEQYF.

This chain's CDR3 is CASTLEGTQYF. The CDR3 coding sequence is TGTGCCAGCACTCTCGAGGGGACCCAGTACTTC. The chain links TRBV6-5 to TRBJ2-5, with a tentative D call TRBD2 (5 bases). Germline V lookup: CDR1 MNHEY, CDR2 SVGAGI. This CDR3 comprises 11 residues. Trimming shortened V by 7 bases and J by 7 bases, and 10 bases separated the two germline ends.

The chain combines TRBV3-1 (or the pseudogene TRBV3-2) with TRBJ2-5; tentatively, D is TRBD2 (5 bases). The germline V gene encodes CDR1 LGHDT and CDR2 YNNKEL (reference sequence). The CDR3 is 15 amino acids. The germline V and J ends were trimmed by 0 bases and 5 bases, with 13 bases remaining between them. CDR3: CASSQDLTSGETQYF. In DNA form, the CDR3 reads TGTGCCAGCAGCCAAGATCTAACTAGTGGGGAGACCCAGTACTTC.

The gene calls are TRBV19 and TRBJ2-2; no firm D call. Germline V gives CDR1 LNHDA, CDR2 SQIVND (reference sequence). With 5 bases removed from V and 3 bases from J, the gap between germline ends came to 7 bases. This CDR3 contains 13 residues. The CDR3 loop is CASSSMDTGELFF. The CDR3 coding sequence is TGTGCCAGTAGTTCCATGGACACCGGGGAGCTGTTTTTT.

As concerns this clone: An end of the junction does not agree with germline; a read error may underlie this. V is TRBV4-2 and J is TRBJ1-2; D is possibly TRBD1 (5 bases). CDR3 length equals 12 residues. CDR1 and CDR2 from the germline V gene are LGHNA and YNFKEQ. The CDR3, as DNA: TGTGCCAGCAGCCAAGTCGGCGAGGGGTTGCATTTC. Its protein is CASSQVGEGLHF.

J is TRBJ1-6 and V is TRBV6-1; 8 nucleotides agree with TRBD1. CDR1 and CDR2 from the germline V gene are MNHNS and SASEGT. Trimming took 1 base from V and 0 from J; bases not matched to a gene: 11. This CDR3 has 20 amino acids. The CDR3 loop is CASSEVERDRISSYNSPLHF. The CDR3 nucleotides read TGTGCCAGCAGTGAAGTTGAAAGGGACAGGATTAGCTCCTATAATTCACCCCTCCACTTT.

CDR3 coding DNA: TGTGCCAGTAGTCCCCTAGGGACAGGGGGAGATACGCAGTATTTT. Translated: CASSPLGTGGDTQYF. The chain joins TRBV19 to TRBJ2-3, with 11 bases lining up with TRBD1. CDR3 length equals 15 residues. J was trimmed by 5 bases and V by 5 bases; bases with no gene match: 6. Germline values: CDR1 LNHDA, CDR2 SQIVND (reference sequence).

The genes are TRBV5-6 and TRBJ2-5, with D unresolved. CDR1 and CDR2 from the germline V gene are SGHDT and YYEEEE. This CDR3 region has 14 residues. With 4 bases removed from V and 3 bases from J, the gap between germline ends came to 13 bases. The DNA of the CDR3 is TGTGCCAGCAGCCCTGGGGAAGGAGAAGAGACCCAGTACTTC. This sequence encodes CASSPGEGEETQYF.

V is TRBV19 and J is TRBJ1-5; 7 nucleotides match TRBD1. This CDR3 contains 15 residues. After removal of 6 bases from V and 0 bases from J, the junction contained 5 bases not matched to a gene. The germline CDR1 and CDR2 sequences are LNHDA and SQIVND (reference sequence). The CDR3 loop is CASSPTGNSNQPQHF. The CDR3, as DNA: TGTGCCAGTAGCCCGACAGGGAATAGCAATCAGCCCCAGCATTTT.

The chain joins TRBV28 to TRBJ1-6, with a possible D match to TRBD1 (6 bases). Germline V gene data show CDR1 as MDHEN and CDR2 as SYDVKM. This CDR3 contains 12 residues. V was trimmed by 9 bases and J by 6 bases, leaving 9 bases between them. The CDR3 is CASYRVNSPLHF. The CDR3 DNA follows: TGTGCCAGTTACAGGGTTAATTCACCCCTCCACTTT.

The chain recombines TRBV7-9 with TRBJ2-7; TRBD2 agrees at 9 bases. CDR1 is SEHNR, CDR2 FQNEAQ, per germline (reference sequence). J lost 5 bases, V lost 5 bases, and 13 bases had no gene match. This CDR3 comprises 16 residues. The CDR3 is CASSGDSRGGVNEQYF. DNA of the CDR3: TGTGCCAGCAGCGGGGACTCGCGGGGGGGCGTGAACGAGCAGTACTTC.

This clone was detected only once. V usage is TRBV5-1 and J usage is TRBJ2-3; D may be TRBD1 (5 bases). This CDR3 is 14 amino acids long. Germline CDR1 SGHRS, CDR2 YFSETQ. The V and J ends lost 0 bases and 5 bases respectively, with 10 bases between them. The CDR3 here is CASSLGAGIDTQYF. CDR3 DNA: TGCGCCAGCAGCTTGGGTGCAGGGATAGATACGCAGTATTTT.

The rearrangement links TRBV5-8 to TRBJ2-5; 7 nucleotides agree with TRBD2. The CDR3 spans 14 residues. J was trimmed by 1 base and V by 7 bases; bases with no gene match: 7. Germline assignment: CDR1 SGHTS and CDR2 YDEGEE. CDR3 nucleotides: TGTGCCAGCGCCCCGGGGGGAGCCCAAGAGACCCAGTACTTC. Its translation is CASAPGGAQETQYF.

This sequence joins TRBV27 and TRBJ1-4; 10 bases fit TRBD1. Germline V lookup: CDR1 MNHEY, CDR2 SMNVEV (reference sequence). The CDR3 is 17 residues long. V dropped 2 bases and J dropped 8; count of bases not matched to a gene: 11. CDR3 DNA: TGTGCCAGCAGTTTAACCCTTGGGGACAGGGGAGAGGAAAAACTGTTTTTT. Translating it yields CASSLTLGDRGEEKLFF.

J is TRBJ2-5 and V is TRBV7-9; no clear D gene. V lost 5 bases to trimming and J lost 5 bases, with 12 bases between them. CDR3 size: 13 residues. CDR1 SEHNR and CDR2 FQNEAQ come from the germline V gene (reference sequence). The CDR3 DNA is TGTGCCAGCAGCACTCCTCCACGGGAGACCCAGTACTTC. Amino acid sequence: CASSTPPRETQYF.

The chain is built from TRBV12-3 or TRBV12-4 and TRBJ1-6; no firm D call. The ends were cut back, 3 bases at V and 5 bases at J, with 5 bases in the middle. This CDR3 contains 13 residues. CDR3 in amino acids: CASSFRDNSPLHF. CDR3 DNA: TGTGCCAGCAGTTTTAGGGATAATTCACCCCTCCACTTT.

This chain uses TRBV6-4 with TRBJ1-2; 8 nucleotides line up with TRBD1. Germline assignment: CDR1 MRHNA and CDR2 SNTAGT. The CDR3 is 17 residues long. Losses at the gene ends were 4 bases for V and 8 bases for J; bases not matched to a gene: 18. The CDR3 region has the DNA TGTGCCAGCAGTGTCGGACAGGGAGGAGAGGCCCGGTACGGCTACACCTTC. Protein sequence: CASSVGQGGEARYGYTF.

This clone was seen once. The chain carries TRBV27 and TRBJ2-3; D is possibly TRBD2 (6 bases). V lost 2 bases and J lost 2, with 14 bases in between. Germline assignment: CDR1 MNHEY and CDR2 SMNVEV (reference sequence). The CDR3 consists of 16 residues. This CDR3 is CASSLTGVSNTDTQYF. CDR3 nucleotides: TGTGCCAGCAGTTTAACGGGAGTCTCAAACACAGATACGCAGTATTTT.